These T cell receptor beta chains were read from a single sample in a study of T cells in Graves' hyperthyroidism and ophthalmopathy. TCRdb reprocessed the multiplex PCR reads via MiXCR and lists one record per CDR3 protein. The table includes about 640,000 distinct CDR3 sequences, around 21% detected once. Sequencing input: blood. All receptors come from a man aged 25-45 years with Graves' ophthalmopathy. CDR3s include the opening cysteine and the closing phenylalanine or tryptophan. A D gene is named only where the DNA matches it firmly. For some rows the clone size is stated as once, few or many, or as a class when expanded; others skip it.

D: -
J: TRBJ2-7
V: TRBV5-1
size: many
DNA: TGCGCCAGCAGCTCGGACAAACTCTACGAGCAGTACTTC
CDR3: CASSSDKLYEQYF

D: -
J: TRBJ2-1
V: TRBV7-3
size: few
DNA: TGTGCCAGCAGCCCCGGCTTCGGCGATGAGCAGTTCTTC
CDR3: CASSPGFGDEQFF

D: TRBD2
J: TRBJ2-1
V: TRBV28
size: many
DNA: TGTGCCAGCAAGGAGGGGACTAGCGGGAGGGTCCACAATGAGCAGTTCTTC
CDR3: CASKEGTSGRVHNEQFF

D: -
J: TRBJ2-3
V: TRBV20-1
size: -
DNA: TGCAGTGCTAGGCCGGGGGATACGCAGTATTTT
CDR3: CSARPGDTQYF

D: TRBD2
J: TRBJ2-1
V: TRBV28
size: few
DNA: TGTGCCAGCAGCCGGACTAGCGGGCGAATACCTAATGAGCAGTTCTTC
CDR3: CASSRTSGRIPNEQFF

D: -
J: TRBJ2-2
V: TRBV4-1
size: few
DNA: TGCGCCAGCAGCCAAGCGAGGAACACCGGGGAGCTGTTTTTT
CDR3: CASSQARNTGELFF

D: TRBD1
J: TRBJ1-5
V: TRBV19
size: once
DNA: TGTGCCAGTACAACAGGGGAGGTGAGCAATCAGCCCCAGCATTTT
CDR3: CASTTGEVSNQPQHF

D: -
J: TRBJ2-5
V: TRBV12-3/TRBV12-4
size: many
DNA: TGTGCCAGCACAAGGACAACACAAGAGACCCAGTACTTC
CDR3: CASTRTTQETQYF

D: -
J: TRBJ2-1
V: TRBV11-3
size: -
DNA: TGTGCCAGCAGCTCCGGGACAAATAGTCGTGAGCAGTTCTTC
CDR3: CASSSGTNSREQFF

D: -
J: TRBJ1-1
V: TRBV2
size: many
DNA: TGTGCCAGCAGTGAAGCGATGGGGACTGAAGCTTTCTTT
CDR3: CASSEAMGTEAFF

D: TRBD2
J: TRBJ2-5
V: TRBV11-2
size: many
DNA: TGTGCCAGCAGCTTAGCCCGACTAGCGGGAGAAGAGACCCAGTACTTC
CDR3: CASSLARLAGEETQYF

D: TRBD2
J: TRBJ2-7
V: TRBV9
size: few
DNA: TGTGCCAGCAGCGTTACTAGCGGCCTCTCCTACGAGCAGTACTTC
CDR3: CASSVTSGLSYEQYF

D: -
J: TRBJ2-5
V: TRBV6-1
size: few
DNA: TGTGCCAGCAGTGTACCCATAGGCCCCAGGGAGACCCAGTACTTC
CDR3: CASSVPIGPRETQYF

D: -
J: TRBJ1-4
V: TRBV28
size: -
DNA: TGTGCCAGCAGCCTAACAGGAAATGAAAAACTGTTTTTT
CDR3: CASSLTGNEKLFF